Listed below are T cell receptor beta chains from one sample, sequenced in a study of T cell responses to AZD1222 COVID-19 vaccine. The data were produced by immunoSEQ multiplex PCR, yet TCRdb's version contains in-frame clones alone and is incomplete. Of around 100,000 clones listed, about 90% were seen once; the top ten hold 4% to 4.5%. This material consisted of peripheral blood, taken on day 0 of MenACWY control vaccination. The receptors come from an adult in good health. CDR3s include the opening cysteine and the closing phenylalanine or tryptophan. D genes are given only for firm matches. Rows may omit the clone size; those that give it use once, few, many or a size class.

>TRBV7-2|TRBJ1-4|once|16|.
TGTGCCAGCAGCTTAGGTCTAGGACTCGGTATTGAAAAACTGTTTTTT
CASSLGLGLGIEKLFF
>TRBV7-2|TRBJ2-7|.|14|TRBD1
TGTGCCAGCAGCTTCGGGACAGGCTCCTACGAGCAGTACTTC
CASSFGTGSYEQYF
>TRBV7-2|TRBJ2-3|.|12|.
TGTGCCAGCAGCTTACTTACAGATACGCAGTATTTT
CASSLLTDTQYF
>TRBV5-5|TRBJ1-2|.|14|.
TGTGCCAGCAGCTTGGTTCGGGGTAGGGATGGCTACACCTTC
CASSLVRGRDGYTF
>TRBV10-3|TRBJ1-3|.|15|.
TGTGCCATCACCAGGGACTTAAGCTCTGGAAACACCATATATTTT
CAITRDLSSGNTIYF
>TRBV3-1/TRBV3-2|TRBJ1-4|.|16|.
TGTGCCAGCAGCCAGGGCCTAAGGGCGACTAATGAAAAACTGTTTTTT
CASSQGLRATNEKLFF
>TRBV24-1|TRBJ2-3|.|15|.
TGTGCCACCAGTGACCGAGGAGCCGAAACCGATACGCAGTATTTT
CATSDRGAETDTQYF
>TRBV28|TRBJ1-2|.|17|TRBD1
TGTGCCAGCAGCCAGAGGGCGGGGACAGGGCCGGGGTATGGCTACACCTTC
CASSQRAGTGPGYGYTF
>TRBV19|TRBJ1-6|.|15|.
TGTGCCAGTAGTATCAGGGGTGGAAGGAATTCACCCCTCCACTTT
CASSIRGGRNSPLHF
>TRBV10-3|TRBJ1-1|.|17|TRBD1
TGTGCCATCAGTGAGAGAACAGGGGACTTAGGGAACACTGAAGCTTTCTTT
CAISERTGDLGNTEAFF
>TRBV27|TRBJ1-2|.|17|TRBD1
TGTGCCAGCAGTCCCCACATAATTCGACAGGGGGAGGATGGCTACACCTTC
CASSPHIIRQGEDGYTF
>TRBV12-3/TRBV12-4|TRBJ1-6|.|13|.
TGTGCCAGCAGTTTGGAATATAATTCACCCCTCCACTTT
CASSLEYNSPLHF
>TRBV6-5|TRBJ2-2|.|15|.
TGTGCCAGCAGCCTGTGGGGGCCCGGAGCCGGGGAGCTGTTTTTT
CASSLWGPGAGELFF
>TRBV5-5|TRBJ1-1|.|16|TRBD1
TGTGCCAGCAGCTTGGCCGGGACAGGGGGTGGGACTGAAGCTTTCTTT
CASSLAGTGGGTEAFF
>TRBV5-8|TRBJ2-7|once|16|TRBD1
TGTGCCAGCAGCCACCTTGTGGGACAGAATCCCTACGAGCAGTACTTC
CASSHLVGQNPYEQYF
>TRBV7-3|TRBJ1-2|.|12|TRBD1
TGTGCCAGCAGCCAGGACAGGGGTGACTACACCTTC
CASSQDRGDYTF
>TRBV28|TRBJ2-7|.|18|.
TGTGCCAGCAGTTGGTCGCCACGAACCGGGACTTACTCCTACGAGCAGTACTTC
CASSWSPRTGTYSYEQYF
>TRBV4-3|TRBJ2-5|.|14|.
TGCGCCAGCAGCCCTGCGGGCTGGGGCGAGACCCAGTACTTC
CASSPAGWGETQYF
>TRBV28|TRBJ1-1|.|16|.
TGTGCCAGCAGTTCCTCTCCCGGGACCGTGAACACTGAAGCTTTCTTT
CASSSSPGTVNTEAFF
>TRBV4-3|TRBJ2-7|.|15|.
TGCGCCAGCAGCCAGCGAGAAGGGGGAGACTACGAGCAGTACTTC
CASSQREGGDYEQYF
>TRBV4-1|TRBJ2-1|.|13|.
TGCGCCAGCAGCTACCTCGGACTCGGTGAGCAGTTCTTC
CASSYLGLGEQFF
>TRBV11-2|TRBJ1-1|.|16|TRBD1
TGTGCCAGCAGCTCTCCCCGGGACAGGGGGGTCACTGAAGCTTTCTTT
CASSSPRDRGVTEAFF
>TRBV18|TRBJ1-4|.|16|.
TGTGCCAGCTCACCACAGGGACCCCCAACTAATGAAAAACTGTTTTTT
CASSPQGPPTNEKLFF
>TRBV6-5|TRBJ1-5|.|13|.
TGTGCCAGCAGTTACGGGAGAAATCAGCCCCAGCATTTT
CASSYGRNQPQHF
>TRBV27|TRBJ1-2|.|13|.
TGTGCCAGCAGCCCGGGCTCTAACTATGGCTACACCTTC
CASSPGSNYGYTF
>TRBV7-6|TRBJ2-1|.|16|TRBD2
TGTGCCAGCAGCTTGGCCTCGGGACTAGCGGGAAATGAGCAGTTCTTC
CASSLASGLAGNEQFF
>TRBV6-5|TRBJ2-1|.|13|TRBD1
TGTGCCAGCGGCCACAGGGGTGTCAATGAGCAGTTCTTC
CASGHRGVNEQFF
>TRBV18|TRBJ2-1|.|15|.
TGTGCCAGCTCCCTTGGGGCGATTTCCTACAATGAGCAGTTCTTC
CASSLGAISYNEQFF
>TRBV10-2|TRBJ2-7|.|14|TRBD2
TGCGCCAGCAGGACTAGCGGGAGTGGCTACGAGCAGTACTTC
CASRTSGSGYEQYF
>TRBV3-1/TRBV3-2|TRBJ1-5|.|13|.
TGTGCCAGCAGCCAAGACAGGGAGCAGCCCCAGCATTTT
CASSQDREQPQHF
>TRBV5-6|TRBJ1-1|.|11|.
TGTGCCAGCAGCTGGAACACTGAAGCTTTCTTT
CASSWNTEAFF
>TRBV7-6|TRBJ2-6|.|15|.
TGTGCCAGCAGCTCCCCAGGGAGGGGGGCCAACGTCCTGACTTTC
CASSSPGRGANVLTF
>TRBV27|TRBJ1-6|.|13|.
TGTGCCAGCAGTAAAGGACCGCAATCTCCCCTCCACTTT
CASSKGPQSPLHF
>TRBV19|TRBJ2-1|.|15|TRBD2
TGTGCCAGTAGGGGACTAGCGGGAGATGTAAATGAGCAGTTCTTC
CASRGLAGDVNEQFF
>TRBV2|TRBJ1-1|once|12|.
TGTGCCAGCATTCGTACGAACACTGAAGCTTTCTTT
CASIRTNTEAFF
>TRBV7-2|TRBJ1-1|.|15|.
TGTGCCAGCAGCTCACGTGAAGGGTACAACGCTGAAGCTTTCTTT
CASSSREGYNAEAFF
>TRBV29-1|TRBJ1-2|.|13|TRBD1
TGCAGCGTTCTAGACAGGGCCGCCTATGGCTACACCTTC
CSVLDRAAYGYTF
>TRBV28|TRBJ2-7|once|11|.
TGTGCCAGCAGTAGCCTTAACGAGCAGTACTTC
CASSSLNEQYF
>TRBV7-9|TRBJ1-2|.|11|.
TGTGCCAGCAGCTCCGGGGGTCACTACACCTTC
CASSSGGHYTF
>TRBV7-2|TRBJ1-2|.|15|.
TGTGCCAGCAGCATTGCAGGGGATTGGGTCGATGGCTACACCTTC
CASSIAGDWVDGYTF
>TRBV5-1|TRBJ1-2|.|14|TRBD1
TGCGCCAGCAGCTTGGCGACAGGGGGTAGTGGCTACACCTTC
CASSLATGGSGYTF
>TRBV7-2|TRBJ2-7|.|14|.
TGTGCCAGCAGCTTATTTACTGCAACCTACGAGCAGTACTTC
CASSLFTATYEQYF
>TRBV6-5|TRBJ2-7|.|15|.
TGTGCCAGCAGCCCCGGGGGCCCTCTCTCCTACGAGCAGTACTTC
CASSPGGPLSYEQYF
>TRBV7-8|TRBJ2-3|.|13|TRBD1
TGTGCCAGCAGCCCGGACAGGGAAGATACGCAGTATTTT
CASSPDREDTQYF
>TRBV6-1|TRBJ1-5|.|13|.
TGTGCCAGCAGTGAAGTTTGGGGTCAGCCCCAGCATTTT
CASSEVWGQPQHF
>TRBV3-1/TRBV3-2|TRBJ1-1|.|15|.
TGTGCCAGCAGCCCCAGCGCCAGGTCGGGGACTGAAGCTTTCTTT
CASSPSARSGTEAFF
>TRBV28|TRBJ1-1|.|15|.
TGTGCCAGCAGCCCCCTTTCGGGGGCCTACCGAGAAGCTTTCTTT
CASSPLSGAYREAFF
>TRBV6-2/TRBV6-3|TRBJ2-1|.|14|TRBD2
TGTGCCAGCAGTTACCGGACTAGCGGGATGTGGCAGTTCTTC
CASSYRTSGMWQFF
>TRBV6-5|TRBJ2-7|.|14|TRBD1
TGTGCCAGCAGCCGGGACAGGGGAATCTCCGAGCAGTACTTC
CASSRDRGISEQYF
>TRBV5-5|TRBJ2-5|.|15|TRBD1
TGTGCCAGCAGCTCAGGGACAGGAATTTTAGAGACCCAGTACTTC
CASSSGTGILETQYF
>TRBV5-4|TRBJ1-2|.|14|.
TGTGCCAGCAGCCAACTTCTCAGCGACTATGGCTACACCTTC
CASSQLLSDYGYTF
>TRBV7-9|TRBJ2-2|.|17|TRBD2
TGTGCCAGCAGCTTACGGGCGGGAGGTGGTCACACCGGGGAGCTGTTTTTT
CASSLRAGGGHTGELFF
>TRBV5-1|TRBJ1-6|.|16|.
TGCGCCAGCACCATCTCAGGCTCCGACGAGGTTTCACCCCTCCACTTT
CASTISGSDEVSPLHF
>TRBV6-2/TRBV6-3|TRBJ2-7|.|13|.
TGTGCCAGCAGTTTGACAGTGGCCTACGAGCAGTACTTC
CASSLTVAYEQYF
>TRBV3-1/TRBV3-2|TRBJ2-1|.|15|.
TGTGCCAGCAGCCTCGACCAGCGGGCTTACAATGAGCAGTTCTTC
CASSLDQRAYNEQFF